This is a list of T cell receptor beta chains from one sample in a study of blood T cell repertoires in COVID-19. Clones were sequenced by immunoSEQ multiplex PCR, and TCRdb holds only the in-frame ones, with some missing. The sample carries 77,000 or so clones, about 90% recorded once. The sample consisted of peripheral blood. Source of these receptors: a man in his fifties with active COVID-19. CDR3s include the opening cysteine and the closing phenylalanine or tryptophan. The order of the fields is J gene, D gene, clone size, V gene, CDR3 DNA, CDR3 protein. A D gene is named only where the DNA matches it firmly. Clone size, where shown, is once, few, many, or a class for clones that have expanded.

J gene: TRBJ2-7
D gene: -
clone size: once
V gene: TRBV19
CDR3 DNA: TGTGCCAGTAGAGGTGGACTTAGTTACGAGCAGTACTTC
CDR3 protein: CASRGGLSYEQYF

J gene: TRBJ2-7
D gene: TRBD2
clone size: -
V gene: TRBV24-1
CDR3 DNA: TGTGCCACCGGGGGGGGAGGCGAGCAGTACTTC
CDR3 protein: CATGGGGEQYF

J gene: TRBJ2-7
D gene: -
clone size: -
V gene: TRBV3-1/TRBV3-2
CDR3 DNA: TGTGCCAGCAGCCAAGGGCGGGGATTCTACGAGCAGTACTTC
CDR3 protein: CASSQGRGFYEQYF

J gene: TRBJ2-7
D gene: TRBD1
clone size: -
V gene: TRBV5-8
CDR3 DNA: TGTGCCAGCAGCCCGGGACAGGGGGACTACGAGCAGTACTTC
CDR3 protein: CASSPGQGDYEQYF

J gene: TRBJ1-2
D gene: -
clone size: few
V gene: TRBV3-1/TRBV3-2
CDR3 DNA: TGTGCCAGCAGCCAATTAGTCGGGGGGCGGAACTATGGCTACACCTTC
CDR3 protein: CASSQLVGGRNYGYTF

J gene: TRBJ2-7
D gene: -
clone size: -
V gene: TRBV5-6
CDR3 DNA: TGTGCCAGCAGCCTGGGAGCGGCGGGACAGCCCTACGAGCAGTACTTC
CDR3 protein: CASSLGAAGQPYEQYF

J gene: TRBJ1-6
D gene: -
clone size: -
V gene: TRBV21-1
CDR3 DNA: TGTGCCCGGGGGGGGGTCAGCTCCTATAATTCACCCCTCCACTTT
CDR3 protein: CARGGVSSYNSPLHF

J gene: TRBJ2-4
D gene: -
clone size: once
V gene: TRBV27
CDR3 DNA: TGTGCCAGCAGTTTGATGTGGGGAGACATTCAGTACTTC
CDR3 protein: CASSLMWGDIQYF

J gene: TRBJ2-1
D gene: TRBD2
clone size: -
V gene: TRBV5-4
CDR3 DNA: TGTGCCAGCAGCTTCGGGACTAGCGGGAGGGTCCCGCAGTTCTTC
CDR3 protein: CASSFGTSGRVPQFF

J gene: TRBJ1-1
D gene: TRBD1
clone size: -
V gene: TRBV5-1
CDR3 DNA: TGCGCCAGCAGCTTCTCAGGGGGCTTGAACACTGAAGCTTTCTTT
CDR3 protein: CASSFSGGLNTEAFF

J gene: TRBJ2-3
D gene: TRBD2
clone size: -
V gene: TRBV28
CDR3 DNA: TGTGCCAGCATTCCAAGCGGGGGTCTTAGCACAGATACGCAGTATTTT
CDR3 protein: CASIPSGGLSTDTQYF

J gene: TRBJ1-6
D gene: -
clone size: -
V gene: TRBV25-1
CDR3 DNA: TGTGCCAGCAATGGGGGGTGGAGTAATTCACCCCTCCACTTT
CDR3 protein: CASNGGWSNSPLHF

J gene: TRBJ2-5
D gene: -
clone size: once
V gene: TRBV5-4
CDR3 DNA: TGTGCCAGCAGCCTCGTAGACCAAGAGACCCAGTACTTC
CDR3 protein: CASSLVDQETQYF

J gene: TRBJ1-2
D gene: -
clone size: -
V gene: TRBV5-1
CDR3 DNA: TGCGCCAGCAACCCCCTCCCGACAGCCCGGGGCTACACCTTC
CDR3 protein: CASNPLPTARGYTF

J gene: TRBJ1-1
D gene: TRBD1
clone size: -
V gene: TRBV7-9
CDR3 DNA: TGTGCCAGCAGCTTGGACAGGGGCCTGATGGGCGACACTGAAGCTTTCTTT
CDR3 protein: CASSLDRGLMGDTEAFF

J gene: TRBJ2-3
D gene: -
clone size: -
V gene: TRBV18
CDR3 DNA: TGTGCCAGCTCCTCTGACAGAAATAAAAACACAGATACGCAGTATTTT
CDR3 protein: CASSSDRNKNTDTQYF

J gene: TRBJ1-5
D gene: -
clone size: -
V gene: TRBV7-2
CDR3 DNA: TGTGCCAGCAGCCTAGCGGAGGGTCAGCCCCAGCATTTT
CDR3 protein: CASSLAEGQPQHF

J gene: TRBJ1-6
D gene: -
clone size: -
V gene: TRBV9
CDR3 DNA: TGTGCCAGCAGCCCCCAGGGGAATAATTCACCCCTCCACTTT
CDR3 protein: CASSPQGNNSPLHF

J gene: TRBJ2-1
D gene: TRBD2
clone size: -
V gene: TRBV4-1
CDR3 DNA: TGCGCCAGCAGCCAAACTAGCGGGTTTTCCTACAATGAGCAGTTCTTC
CDR3 protein: CASSQTSGFSYNEQFF

J gene: TRBJ2-3
D gene: -
clone size: -
V gene: TRBV5-1
CDR3 DNA: TGCGCCAGCAGCTCTTACACAGATACGCAGTATTTT
CDR3 protein: CASSSYTDTQYF

J gene: TRBJ1-6
D gene: -
clone size: -
V gene: TRBV7-6
CDR3 DNA: TGTGCCAGCAGCTTAGAAGTTAGCTCCTATAATTCACCCCTCCACTTT
CDR3 protein: CASSLEVSSYNSPLHF

J gene: TRBJ1-1
D gene: TRBD1
clone size: -
V gene: TRBV19
CDR3 DNA: TGTGCCAGTAGTATAGTTCCGACAGGGGAAAACACTGAAGCTTTCTTT
CDR3 protein: CASSIVPTGENTEAFF

J gene: TRBJ1-3
D gene: -
clone size: -
V gene: TRBV6-2/TRBV6-3
CDR3 DNA: TGTGCCAGCAGTCTCCGCGGAGAAAACACCATATATTTT
CDR3 protein: CASSLRGENTIYF

J gene: TRBJ2-6
D gene: -
clone size: -
V gene: TRBV4-3
CDR3 DNA: TGCGCCAGCAGCCTACAGGGCTCTGGGGCCAACGTCCTGACTTTC
CDR3 protein: CASSLQGSGANVLTF

J gene: TRBJ1-6
D gene: TRBD1
clone size: few
V gene: TRBV4-1
CDR3 DNA: TGCGCCAGCAGCCAAGGTCTTAGGGACAGGGACTCACCCCTCCACTTT
CDR3 protein: CASSQGLRDRDSPLHF

J gene: TRBJ2-3
D gene: TRBD2
clone size: -
V gene: TRBV7-3
CDR3 DNA: TGTGCCAGCAGCACAAGACTAGCGGGGGGAACAGATACGCAGTATTTT
CDR3 protein: CASSTRLAGGTDTQYF

J gene: TRBJ1-6
D gene: TRBD1
clone size: -
V gene: TRBV2
CDR3 DNA: TGTGCCAGCAGTCCGGGACAGGGTTCCTCACCCCTCCACTTT
CDR3 protein: CASSPGQGSSPLHF

J gene: TRBJ1-2
D gene: -
clone size: once
V gene: TRBV6-5
CDR3 DNA: TGTGCCAGCAAAACGTTGGCAAATTCGAACTATGGCTACACCTTC
CDR3 protein: CASKTLANSNYGYTF

J gene: TRBJ2-7
D gene: -
clone size: -
V gene: TRBV5-4
CDR3 DNA: TGTGCCAGCAGCGGGGCCGGGACTCAGCCCTACGAGCAGTACTTC
CDR3 protein: CASSGAGTQPYEQYF

J gene: TRBJ2-1
D gene: TRBD1
clone size: -
V gene: TRBV28
CDR3 DNA: TGTGCCAGCAGTTTAGGAGACAGGGGACACGAGCAGTTCTTC
CDR3 protein: CASSLGDRGHEQFF

J gene: TRBJ2-3
D gene: -
clone size: -
V gene: TRBV20-1
CDR3 DNA: TGCAGTGCTAGTACGGGGGGCGAAGGCGTGGCAGATACGCAGTATTTT
CDR3 protein: CSASTGGEGVADTQYF

J gene: TRBJ1-1
D gene: -
clone size: -
V gene: TRBV30
CDR3 DNA: TGTGCCTGGAGTGTAGGGGGAGAGAACACTGAAGCTTTCTTT
CDR3 protein: CAWSVGGENTEAFF

J gene: TRBJ1-2
D gene: TRBD1
clone size: -
V gene: TRBV18
CDR3 DNA: TGTGCCAGCTCACCGGGACAGGGGGCAGGAAATGGCTACACCTTC
CDR3 protein: CASSPGQGAGNGYTF

J gene: TRBJ2-3
D gene: TRBD2
clone size: -
V gene: TRBV2
CDR3 DNA: TGTGCCAGCAGTCGTAGCGGGGGATGGACAGATACGCAGTATTTT
CDR3 protein: CASSRSGGWTDTQYF

J gene: TRBJ1-1
D gene: TRBD1
clone size: -
V gene: TRBV2
CDR3 DNA: TGTGCCAGCAGTGAAGAGGGGGCGGAGGTTACTGAAGCTTTCTTT
CDR3 protein: CASSEEGAEVTEAFF

J gene: TRBJ1-4
D gene: -
clone size: -
V gene: TRBV3-1/TRBV3-2
CDR3 DNA: TGTGCCAGCAGCCGGGCCGACCACGGCCCATATATTGAAAAACTGTTTTTT
CDR3 protein: CASSRADHGPYIEKLFF

J gene: TRBJ1-4
D gene: -
clone size: -
V gene: TRBV28
CDR3 DNA: TGTGCCAGCAGGCGATACGAAAAACTGTTTTTT
CDR3 protein: CASRRYEKLFF

J gene: TRBJ1-2
D gene: TRBD1
clone size: once
V gene: TRBV2
CDR3 DNA: TGTGCCAGCCAGGAAAGGGACAGCTTCTATGGCTACACCTTC
CDR3 protein: CASQERDSFYGYTF

J gene: TRBJ2-4
D gene: -
clone size: -
V gene: TRBV3-1/TRBV3-2
CDR3 DNA: TGTGCCAGCAGCCAAGGGCCCATTCAGTACTTC
CDR3 protein: CASSQGPIQYF

J gene: TRBJ1-2
D gene: TRBD1
clone size: few
V gene: TRBV7-3
CDR3 DNA: TGTGCCAGCAGCCAGGACAGGGCCAACTATGGCTACACCTTC
CDR3 protein: CASSQDRANYGYTF

J gene: TRBJ1-5
D gene: TRBD1
clone size: -
V gene: TRBV9
CDR3 DNA: TGTGCCAGCAGCGCCGGACAGGGTGGTCAGCCCCAGCATTTT
CDR3 protein: CASSAGQGGQPQHF

J gene: TRBJ2-5
D gene: TRBD1
clone size: -
V gene: TRBV9
CDR3 DNA: TGTGCCAGCAGCCTCGGGACAGGCCAAGAGACCCAGTACTTC
CDR3 protein: CASSLGTGQETQYF

J gene: TRBJ2-3
D gene: TRBD2
clone size: once
V gene: TRBV20-1
CDR3 DNA: TGCAGTGCGAGTAGCGGGAGGGCCACAGATACGCAGTATTTT
CDR3 protein: CSASSGRATDTQYF

J gene: TRBJ2-5
D gene: TRBD1
clone size: -
V gene: TRBV19
CDR3 DNA: TGTGCCAGTAGTGCCCGGGACAGGGGGCTGGAGTACTTC
CDR3 protein: CASSARDRGLEYF

J gene: TRBJ2-2
D gene: -
clone size: -
V gene: TRBV19
CDR3 DNA: TGTGCCACCAACAGGGGGGAGGGGAACACCGGGGAGCTGTTTTTT
CDR3 protein: CATNRGEGNTGELFF

J gene: TRBJ2-7
D gene: -
clone size: -
V gene: TRBV28
CDR3 DNA: TGTGCCAGCAGCCCCCCCGGACAGCGTCCCTACGAGCAGTACTTC
CDR3 protein: CASSPPGQRPYEQYF

J gene: TRBJ2-3
D gene: TRBD2
clone size: -
V gene: TRBV7-3
CDR3 DNA: TGTGCCAGCAGCTTAATGGCGGGAGGTAGCACAGATACGCAGTATTTT
CDR3 protein: CASSLMAGGSTDTQYF

J gene: TRBJ1-5
D gene: -
clone size: -
V gene: TRBV4-1
CDR3 DNA: TGCGCCAGCAGCCAAGCGGGGGTCAGTCAGCCCCAGCATTTT
CDR3 protein: CASSQAGVSQPQHF

J gene: TRBJ1-6
D gene: TRBD1
clone size: once
V gene: TRBV7-9
CDR3 DNA: TGTGCCAGCAGCCCCCGGGACAGTGATTTGTCACCCCTCCACTTT
CDR3 protein: CASSPRDSDLSPLHF

J gene: TRBJ1-4
D gene: -
clone size: -
V gene: TRBV28
CDR3 DNA: TGTGCCAGCAGTCACTTCGGAGGGGATGAAAAACTGTTTTTT
CDR3 protein: CASSHFGGDEKLFF

J gene: TRBJ1-2
D gene: TRBD1
clone size: -
V gene: TRBV19
CDR3 DNA: TGTGCCAGTAGAACGGACAGGAGCCTAACCTATGGCTACACCTTC
CDR3 protein: CASRTDRSLTYGYTF

J gene: TRBJ2-1
D gene: TRBD2
clone size: -
V gene: TRBV5-1
CDR3 DNA: TGCGCCAGCAGCTTGGATCCTAGCGGACGCTCCTACAATGAGCAGTTCTTC
CDR3 protein: CASSLDPSGRSYNEQFF

J gene: TRBJ1-1
D gene: -
clone size: -
V gene: TRBV12-3/TRBV12-4
CDR3 DNA: TGTGCCAGCAGCCGGGAGTCAGCTTTCTTT
CDR3 protein: CASSRESAFF

J gene: TRBJ2-7
D gene: TRBD2
clone size: -
V gene: TRBV4-1
CDR3 DNA: TGCGCCAGCAGCCGGGGACTAGCGGGAGGGCCCCCCTACGAGCAGTACTTC
CDR3 protein: CASSRGLAGGPPYEQYF